This passage covers 29 T cell receptor beta chains from one sample sequenced in a study of CD8+ T cells in alopecia areata. Extracted RNA was reverse transcribed into cDNA, the sequencing template. This table comes from immunoSEQ multiplex PCR, and its TCRdb copy is limited to in-frame clones, with some not included. The data hold about 150,000 clones, with about two thirds observed a single time. Sequenced input: CD8+ T cells sorted from blood. The source is a human donor in good health.

This rearrangement joins TRBV7-9 to TRBJ2-6, with D possibly being TRBD1 (6 bases). The CDR3 contains 19 residues. Trimming took off 5 bases at V and 0 bases at J, with 20 bases between the two ends. Germline V gene lookup returns CDR1 SEHNR and CDR2 FQNEAQ (reference sequence). The CDR3: CASSTPVQQGPSGANVLTF. CDR3 bases: TGTGCCAGCAGCACACCCGTTCAACAGGGACCCTCTGGGGCCAACGTCCTGACTTTC.

This clone was found a few times. The chain has TRBV18 and TRBJ2-6; unclear D gene. Germline CDR1 is KGHSH and CDR2 is LQKENI. V shed 2 bases and J shed 0 bases, with 5 bases lying between them. CDR3 length: 15 amino acids. CDR3 in amino acids: CASSPEVSGANVLTF. The CDR3 DNA sequence: TGTGCCAGCTCACCAGAGGTCTCTGGGGCCAACGTCCTGACTTTC.

This clone has just a few counts. The J gene is TRBJ2-7, the V gene TRBV29-1; 8 nucleotides agree with TRBD1. V was pared by 3 bases and J by 3 bases, with 4 bases of the junction left unmatched. The CDR3 runs to 13 residues. Germline CDR1 and CDR2: SQVTM and ANQGSEA. In DNA, the CDR3 is TGCAGCGTTGACGCGACAGGGGACTACGAGCAGTACTTC. Translated, it gives CSVDATGDYEQYF.

This clone was seen more than once but under ten times. The chain joins TRBV30 to TRBJ2-5, with D maybe TRBD1 (6 bases). The V gene's germline CDR1 is GTSNPN and CDR2 SVGIG (reference sequence). V was cut by 1 base and J by 2 bases, with 14 bases left in between. This CDR3 region has 15 residues. CDR3 region: CAWSEGGVPQETQYF. CDR3 nucleotide sequence: TGTGCCTGGAGTGAAGGGGGAGTTCCTCAAGAGACCCAGTACTTC. The full variable domain, with the rest looked up from reference TRBV30 and TRBJ2-5, is SQTIHQWPATLVQPVGSPLSLECTVEGTSNPNLYWYRQAAGRGLQLLFYSVGIGQISSEVPQNLSASRPQDRQFILSSKKLLLSDSGFYLCAWSEGGVPQETQYFGPGTRLLVL.

Remarks on this clone: The sample carries other DNA sequences with the same CDR3. The chain is built from TRBV9 and TRBJ2-7; D is uncertain. Between the trimmed V and J ends, which lost 4 bases and 2 bases, there was a span of 7 bases. This CDR3 region has 12 residues. Germline values: CDR1 SGDLS, CDR2 YYNGEE. CDR3 amino acids: CASSPAPYEQYF. The CDR3, as DNA: TGTGCCAGCAGCCCCGCCCCCTACGAGCAGTACTTC.

In its sample, this clone was seen a few times. The chain joins TRBV5-1 to TRBJ1-1, with D maybe TRBD1 (5 bases). The CDR3 runs 14 residues. The germline V and J ends were trimmed by 4 bases and 7 bases, with 17 bases remaining between them. CDR1 and CDR2 from the germline V gene are SGHRS and YFSETQ. CDR3 loop: CASSNEPGTLEAFF. The CDR3 DNA reads as TGCGCCAGCAGCAACGAACCGGGGACCCTTGAAGCTTTCTTT.

Regarding this clone: The junction and the germline gene differ at one end; a read error may be behind it. At the DNA level, this CDR3 is encoded by other sequences in the same sample as well. The gene calls are TRBV29-1 and TRBJ2-7; 12 bases are a match to TRBD2. The CDR3 spans 14 residues. Germline CDR1 SQVTM, CDR2 ANQGSEA. The CDR3: CSVEGLAGSYEQYF. CDR3 DNA sequence: TGCAGCGTCGAAGGACTAGCGGGGAGCTACGAGCAGTACTTC.

This clone was picked up one time. The chain employs TRBV4-1 and TRBJ2-7; D remains ambiguous. V shed 1 base and J shed 1 base, with 8 bases lying between them. The CDR3 extends over 14 amino acids. Germline lookup yields CDR1 MGHRA and CDR2 YSYEKL. The CDR3, as DNA: TGCGCCAGCAGCCAAGTAGGTCCATCCTACGAGCAGTACTTC. It encodes CASSQVGPSYEQYF.

The rearrangement uses TRBV7-9 and TRBJ1-1; perhaps TRBD1 as D (6 bases). Germline lookup yields CDR1 SEHNR and CDR2 FQNEAQ (reference sequence). Trimming removed 2 bases at V and 0 bases at J, with 16 bases between. This CDR3 is 17 amino acids long. CDR3 sequence: CASSLQGTTYMNTEAFF. CDR3 coding DNA: TGTGCCAGCAGCTTACAGGGGACTACATACATGAACACTGAAGCTTTCTTT.

This chain connects TRBV2 to TRBJ2-1; D possibly corresponds to TRBD1 (5 bases). V lost 4 bases, J lost 5 bases, and 12 bases lay in between. The CDR3 consists of 14 residues. Germline assignment: CDR1 SNHLY and CDR2 FYNNEI. CDR3 amino acids: CASSVGHFNNEQFF. The CDR3 region has the DNA TGTGCCAGCAGTGTCGGACACTTTAACAATGAGCAGTTCTTC. Combining the CDR3 with reference TRBV2 and TRBJ2-1 gives the whole variable domain EPEVTQTPSHQVTQMGQEVILRCVPISNHLYFYWYRQILGQKVEFLVSFYNNEISEKSEIFDDQFSVERPDGSNFTLKIRSTKLEDSAMYFCASSVGHFNNEQFFGPGTRLTVL.

CDR3 sequence: CASSLGLAGTEQYF. The CDR3 region has the DNA TGTGCCAGCAGTTTGGGACTAGCGGGAACCGAGCAGTACTTC. This chain joins TRBV27 and TRBJ2-7; TRBD2 matches 13 bases. J lost 6 bases, V lost 3 bases, and 2 bases had no gene match. The CDR3 covers 14 residues. CDR1 MNHEY and CDR2 SMNVEV come from the germline V gene (reference sequence).

The chain carries TRBV6-5 and TRBJ2-7; 8 bases line up with TRBD2. J gave up 3 bases and V 1 base, and 8 bases lay outside the gene matches. There are 16 residues in the CDR3. Looked up from germline, CDR1 is MNHEY and CDR2 is SVGAGI. CDR3 residues: CASSYYVRSGSYEQYF. CDR3 nucleotide sequence: TGTGCCAGCAGTTACTACGTGCGGAGCGGGAGCTACGAGCAGTACTTC.

The J gene is TRBJ2-3, the V gene TRBV29-1; 7 positions match TRBD1. This CDR3 has 15 amino acids. Per the germline V gene, CDR1 is SQVTM and CDR2 is ANQGSEA. V lost 3 bases, J lost 0 bases, and 6 bases stayed unmatched. CDR3 region: CSVDLQGMSTDTQYF. CDR3 sequence (DNA): TGCAGCGTTGACCTACAGGGGATGAGCACAGATACGCAGTATTTT.

The sample holds a few counts of this clone. The rearrangement uses TRBV29-1 and TRBJ2-1, with D possibly being TRBD1 (6 bases). Trimming took 7 bases from V and 0 from J, leaving 19 bases between them. The CDR3 sequence is 16 residues long. Germline V lookup: CDR1 SQVTM, CDR2 ANQGSEA. The CDR3 DNA reads TGCAGCGGCACTAGTCGGCAGGGGTTCTCCTACAATGAGCAGTTCTTC. Its protein is CSGTSRQGFSYNEQFF.

V is TRBV10-2 and J is TRBJ2-7; D gene unclear. From germline, CDR1 is WSHSY and CDR2 SAAADI. The CDR3 has 11 residues. V shed 9 bases and J shed 4 bases, with 10 bases lying between them. CDR3 sequence: CASGAAYEQYF. The CDR3 nucleotides are TGCGCCAGTGGTGCGGCTTACGAGCAGTACTTC.

The chain recombines TRBV4-1 with TRBJ1-1; 7 positions match TRBD1. V lost 0 bases, J lost 2 bases, and 3 bases stayed unmatched. Germline CDR1 MGHRA, CDR2 YSYEKL. The CDR3 runs 15 residues. DNA for the CDR3: TGCGCCAGCAGCCAAGAGGAGGGGGCCAACACTGAAGCTTTCTTT. As protein: CASSQEEGANTEAFF.

The chain links TRBV11-2 to TRBJ2-3; TRBD2 is a possible D gene (5 bases). In germline, CDR1 is SGHAT, CDR2 FQNNGV. The CDR3 totals 16 residues. The V end was cut by 5 bases, the J end by 1 base, with 16 bases between. The CDR3 here is CASSPPGSAGTDTQYF. The CDR3 region has the DNA TGTGCCAGCAGCCCCCCGGGGAGCGCAGGCACAGATACGCAGTATTTT.

The chain joins TRBV29-1 to TRBJ1-2, with unresolved D. CDR1 is SQVTM and CDR2 is ANQGSEA in the germline V gene. V lost 3 bases, J lost 0 bases, and 14 bases lay in between. The CDR3 has 15 residues. CDR3 sequence (DNA): TGCAGCGTTGAGGAGCGGCCCGCGGCTAACTATGGCTACACCTTC. Translated: CSVEERPAANYGYTF.

The V call is TRBV9, the J call TRBJ2-7, with 8 bases aligning to TRBD1. The V gene's germline CDR1 is SGDLS and CDR2 YYNGEE. V gave up 7 bases and J gave up 0 bases; unmatched junction bases: 6. The CDR3 sequence is 14 residues long. CDR3 DNA: TGTGCCAGCTCCCGGACAGGGAGCTCCTACGAGCAGTACTTC. Encoded protein: CASSRTGSSYEQYF.

The V call is TRBV11-2, the J call TRBJ2-7; TRBD2 matches at 7 bases. J lost 0 bases, V lost 1 base, and 6 bases had no gene match. The CDR3 runs to 16 residues. CDR1 SGHAT and CDR2 FQNNGV come from the germline V gene. The CDR3 nucleotides read TGTGCCAGCAGCTTAGGCGGGGGAGGGTTCTCCTACGAGCAGTACTTC. Its protein is CASSLGGGGFSYEQYF.

In its sample, this clone was seen a few times. The chain employs TRBV7-9 and TRBJ1-2; D ambiguous. Trimming cost V 1 base and J 2 bases, with 8 bases left between them. The CDR3 totals 14 residues. Germline V gives CDR1 SEHNR, CDR2 FQNEAQ (reference sequence). The CDR3 reads CASSLELENYGYTF. In nucleotides, the CDR3 is TGTGCCAGCAGCTTAGAATTGGAGAACTATGGCTACACCTTC.

This clone was seen many times. The J gene is TRBJ1-5, the V gene TRBV10-3; D possibly corresponds to TRBD1 (5 bases). The CDR3 loop spans 14 amino acids. Trimming shortened V by 2 bases and J by 7 bases, and 12 bases separated the two germline ends. Per germline, CDR1 ENHRY and CDR2 SYGVKD. DNA for the CDR3: TGTGCCATCAGTGAGGTGGGGCTCATGCAGCCCCAGCATTTT. This encodes CAISEVGLMQPQHF.

This clone was recorded a few times. J is TRBJ2-7 and V is TRBV25-1; TRBD1 matches at 7 bases. With V trimmed by 2 bases and J by 5 bases, 12 bases remained unmatched. This CDR3 is 16 amino acids long. Germline V gene lookup returns CDR1 MGHDK and CDR2 SYGVNS. The CDR3 loop reads CASSEEWLTGRHEQYF. In nucleotides, the CDR3 is TGTGCCAGCAGTGAAGAGTGGCTGACAGGGCGACACGAGCAGTACTTC.

This clone appeared a few times. The gene calls are TRBV15 and TRBJ2-7; TRBD2 might be the D (6 bases). Between the trimmed V and J ends, which lost 0 bases and 0 bases, there was a span of 9 bases. The CDR3 is 15 residues long. Germline V gene data show CDR1 as LNHNV and CDR2 as YYDKDF (reference sequence). Here the CDR3 DNA reads TGTGCCACCAGCAGAGATCGGGGGAGCTCCTACGAGCAGTACTTC. It is translated as CATSRDRGSSYEQYF.

The V and J genes are TRBV29-1 and TRBJ2-7; D gene unclear. Germline loops: CDR1 SQVTM, CDR2 ANQGSEA. The CDR3 runs to 13 residues. V was cut by 7 bases and J by 1 base, with 14 bases left in between. CDR3 sequence reads: CSAKSGSSYEQYF. For the CDR3, the DNA is TGCAGCGCTAAATCGGGCAGTTCCTACGAGCAGTACTTC.

This chain uses TRBV7-6 with TRBJ2-1; D remains unclear. The CDR3 is made up of 12 amino acids. CDR1 is SGHVS, CDR2 FNYEAQ, per germline. The V gene lost 5 bases and the J gene lost 7 bases, with 9 bases spanning the gap. DNA of the CDR3: TGTGCCAGCAGCCCTGGAGCAAATGAGCAGTTCTTC. Its translation is CASSPGANEQFF.

This sequence joins TRBV11-2 and TRBJ2-3; weak D call: TRBD1 (6 bases). The V end was cut by 3 bases, the J end by 2 bases, with 12 bases between. The length of the CDR3 is 15 residues. Germline CDR1 SGHAT, CDR2 FQNNGV. CDR3 DNA: TGTGCCAGCAGCTTCAGGGGCAGGGTCACAGATACGCAGTATTTT. This sequence encodes CASSFRGRVTDTQYF.

This chain links TRBV7-9 with TRBJ2-1; the D is unclear. The CDR3 covers 11 residues. Trimming took off 7 bases at V and 4 bases at J, with 5 bases between the two ends. Per the germline V gene, CDR1 is SEHNR and CDR2 is FQNEAQ (reference sequence). This chain's CDR3 is CASKVYNEQFF. The DNA for the CDR3 is TGTGCCAGCAAAGTATACAATGAGCAGTTCTTC.

This clone was detected only a few times. The chain employs TRBV7-9 and TRBJ2-3; D is perhaps TRBD2 (6 bases). Germline V gene data show CDR1 as SEHNR and CDR2 as FQNEAQ (reference sequence). With 7 bases removed from V and 1 base from J, the gap between germline ends came to 15 bases. There are 15 residues in the CDR3. The CDR3 sequence is CASMSEGSGTDTQYF. The CDR3, as DNA: TGTGCCAGCATGTCGGAGGGGAGCGGCACAGATACGCAGTATTTT.